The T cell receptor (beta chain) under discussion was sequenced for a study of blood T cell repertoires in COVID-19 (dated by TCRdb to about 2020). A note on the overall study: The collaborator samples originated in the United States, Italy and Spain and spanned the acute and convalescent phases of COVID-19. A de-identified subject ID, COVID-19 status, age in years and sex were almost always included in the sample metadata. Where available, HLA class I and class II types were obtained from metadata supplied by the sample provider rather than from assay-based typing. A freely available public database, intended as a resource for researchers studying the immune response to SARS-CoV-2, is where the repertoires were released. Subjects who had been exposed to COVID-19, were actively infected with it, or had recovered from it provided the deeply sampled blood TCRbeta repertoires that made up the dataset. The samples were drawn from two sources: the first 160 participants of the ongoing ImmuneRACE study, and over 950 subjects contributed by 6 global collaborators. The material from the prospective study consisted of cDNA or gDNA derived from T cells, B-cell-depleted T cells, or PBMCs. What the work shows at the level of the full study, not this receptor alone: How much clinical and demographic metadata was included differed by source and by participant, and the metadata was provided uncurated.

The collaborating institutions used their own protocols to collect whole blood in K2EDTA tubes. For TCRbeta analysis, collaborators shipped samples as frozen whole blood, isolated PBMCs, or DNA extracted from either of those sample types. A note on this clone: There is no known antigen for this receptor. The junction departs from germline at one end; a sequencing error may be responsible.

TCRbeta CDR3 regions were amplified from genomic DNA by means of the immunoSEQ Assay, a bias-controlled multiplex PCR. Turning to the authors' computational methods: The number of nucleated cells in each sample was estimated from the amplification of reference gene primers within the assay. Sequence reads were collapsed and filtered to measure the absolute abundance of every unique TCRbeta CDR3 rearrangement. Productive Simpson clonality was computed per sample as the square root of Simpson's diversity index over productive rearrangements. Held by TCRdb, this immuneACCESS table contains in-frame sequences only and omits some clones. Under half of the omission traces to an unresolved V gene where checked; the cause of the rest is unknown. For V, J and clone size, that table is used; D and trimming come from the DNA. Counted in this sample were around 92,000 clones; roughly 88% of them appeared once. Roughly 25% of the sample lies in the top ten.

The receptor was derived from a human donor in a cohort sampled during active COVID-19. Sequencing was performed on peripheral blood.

The nucleotides read TGTGCCAGTGCCTTTGGGGGAGGGTTCTACGATGAGCAGTTCTTC. The encoded protein is CASAFGGGFYDEQFF. The rearranged segments are TRBV19 and TRBJ2-1; 7 bases in the middle match TRBD2. Reading the germline V gene (reference sequence) gives CDR1 LNHDA and CDR2 SQIVND. The CDR3 runs 15 amino acids, cysteine and phenylalanine included. Only the CDR3 portion is preserved as DNA: 45 bases, with reading frame beginning at the first base.